This T cell receptor (beta chain) comes out of a study of breast tumors, draining lymph nodes, adjacent tissues. Study results and caveats: Tumor repertoires ranked between lymph nodes and nontumor tissue in diversity, with V and J gene preferences. Most tumor T cells seemingly derive from lymph node, then expand in tumor.

This clonotype was detected ten times or more. The antigen remains undetermined. This CDR3 has 15 amino acids. The V gene's germline CDR1 is SQVTM and CDR2 ANQGSEA. Trimming took off 0 bases at V and 2 bases at J, with 11 bases between the two ends. TCRdb reprocessed the multiplex PCR reads with MiXCR, giving one entry per CDR3 protein. Among about 52,000 distinct CDR3 sequences listed, roughly 41% were seen once. This TCR was recovered from a female donor with breast cancer. Some clones in this sample may be carry-over from other donors' samples. The sequencing sample was made of breast tumor tissue. J is TRBJ1-5 and V is TRBV29-1; perhaps TRBD1 as D (6 bases). The CDR3 reads CSVEETGAGNQPQHF. In DNA form, the CDR3 reads TGCAGCGTTGAAGAGACAGGAGCGGGCAATCAGCCCCAGCATTTT.